Below, 20 T cell receptor beta chains from the same sample are listed, as sequenced in a study of cytomegalovirus exposure and HLA in healthy donors. PCR used 60 Vbeta primers and 13 Jbeta primers. Repertoires were generated with immunoSEQ multiplex PCR, while TCRdb's copy carries only in-frame clones and drops some. The sample shows about 200,000 clones, around 85% of them seen only once. The source material was PBMCs. Receptors originate from a woman aged 50 to 65 in good health and CMV-seronegative.

The V gene is TRBV30, the J gene TRBJ1-1; weak D call: TRBD1 (5 bases). Trimming took 0 bases from V and 2 from J, leaving 10 bases between them. The CDR3 loop spans 14 amino acids. Germline V gives CDR1 GTSNPN, CDR2 SVGIG (reference sequence). The CDR3 loop reads CAWSVQGVNTEAFF. The CDR3 DNA sequence: TGTGCCTGGAGTGTGCAGGGCGTAAACACTGAAGCTTTCTTT.

This chain links TRBV7-2 with TRBJ1-1, with a weak D call TRBD1 (6 bases). The CDR3 consists of 14 residues. The germline gives CDR1 SGHTA, CDR2 FQGNSA. V gave up 5 bases and J gave up 1 base, with 11 bases separating them. In nucleotides, the CDR3 is TGTGCCAGCAGCCACTCAGGGGCGAACACTGAAGCTTTCTTT. Amino acid sequence: CASSHSGANTEAFF.

The J gene is TRBJ1-6, the V gene TRBV13; 7 bases are a match to TRBD1. J was trimmed by 8 bases and V by 5 bases; bases with no gene match: 9. Looked up from germline, CDR1 is PRHDT and CDR2 is FYEKMQ (reference sequence). CDR3 length: 15 residues. CDR3 DNA: TGTGCCAGCAGCAGATACGGGACAGTCGATTCACCCCTCCACTTT. Its protein product is CASSRYGTVDSPLHF. The full variable domain, in which reference TRBV13 and TRBJ1-6 provide the parts outside the CDR3, is AAGVIQSPRHLIKEKRETATLKCYPIPRHDTVYWYQQGPGQDPQFLISFYEKMQSDKGSIPDRFSAQQFSDYHSELNMSSLELGDSALYFCASSRYGTVDSPLHFGNGTRLTVT.

The V and J genes are TRBV6-5 and TRBJ2-1; a weak D match, TRBD2 (5 bases). V lost 5 bases to trimming and J lost 10 bases, with 15 bases between them. The CDR3 loop spans 13 amino acids. Germline loops: CDR1 MNHEY, CDR2 SVGAGI. This CDR3 reads CASSRTRAREQFF. DNA for the CDR3: TGTGCCAGCAGTCGGACTCGGGCCAGAGAGCAGTTCTTC.

The V gene is TRBV18, the J gene TRBJ1-5; D is unclear. Germline values: CDR1 KGHSH, CDR2 LQKENI. V was clipped by 8 bases and J by 0 bases, with 8 bases between them. The CDR3 runs 13 residues. This chain's CDR3 is CASRENSNQPQHF. CDR3 DNA sequence: TGTGCCAGCCGGGAGAATAGCAATCAGCCCCAGCATTTT.

The J gene is TRBJ2-5, the V gene TRBV21-1; the D segment call TRBD2 is taken from the table without a DNA check. TRBV21-1 is reported as a pseudogene. The CDR3 loop spans 18 amino acids. The CDR3 here is CASSNPSIRGRSQETQYF. CDR3 in DNA: TGTGCCAGCAGCAATCCCTCCATTCGGGGGAGGTCCCAAGAGACCCAGTACTTC.

The rearrangement uses TRBV7-2 and TRBJ2-5; 8 bases agree with TRBD1. The V gene end was trimmed by 5 bases and the J gene end by 12 bases; junction bases not matched to a gene: 11. This CDR3 contains 13 residues. From germline, CDR1 is SGHTA and CDR2 FQGNSA. The CDR3 DNA reads as TGTGCCAGCAGCCCTCCCGCGGGACAGGCAAAGTACTTC. Amino acid sequence: CASSPPAGQAKYF.

This chain uses TRBV7-3 with TRBJ2-3; D might be TRBD2 (6 bases). V dropped 5 bases and J dropped 5 bases, with 20 bases sitting between them. The CDR3 runs to 16 residues. The germline CDR1 and CDR2 sequences are SGHTA and FQGTGA. CDR3 residues: CASSLQTSSSGDTQYF. The CDR3 DNA follows: TGTGCCAGCAGCCTACAGACTAGTTCCTCGGGAGATACGCAGTATTTT.

V gene TRBV7-2 combines with J gene TRBJ2-2, with TRBD2 identical over 7 bases. Germline V gene sequence: CDR1 SGHTA, CDR2 FQGNSA. The CDR3 spans 21 residues. Trimming took 0 bases from V and 3 from J; bases not matched to a gene: 19. In nucleotides, the CDR3 is TGTGCCAGCAGCTTAGCGCTTCCCGGGGCGGTGGCTAGCGGTTACACCGGGGAGCTGTTTTTT. Protein: CASSLALPGAVASGYTGELFF.

The gene calls are TRBV6-1 and TRBJ1-1; possible D gene TRBD1, 5 bases. Looked up from germline, CDR1 is MNHNS and CDR2 is SASEGT. The CDR3 is 13 residues long. Trimming removed 2 bases at V and 4 bases at J, with 8 bases between. The CDR3 region has the DNA TGTGCCAGCAGTGAAATGGGGGGCACTGAAGCTTTCTTT. It yields the protein CASSEMGGTEAFF.

The genes are TRBV19 and TRBJ1-1, with D unclear. V was cut by 2 bases and J by 4 bases, with 11 bases left in between. In germline, CDR1 is LNHDA, CDR2 SQIVND (reference sequence). The CDR3 has 14 amino acids. CDR3 sequence reads: CASSIWARTTEAFF. The DNA for the CDR3 is TGTGCCAGTAGTATATGGGCAAGAACCACTGAAGCTTTCTTT.

The chain links TRBV4-1 to TRBJ2-7, with 8 bases aligning to TRBD1. The trim removed 1 base at V and 7 bases at J, leaving 12 bases unmatched. The CDR3 has 16 residues. Germline-derived CDR1 and CDR2 are MGHRA and YSYEKL. The DNA of the CDR3 is TGCGCCAGCAGCCAAGCGGAAAGACAGGGGTTAAGGGAGCAGTACTTC. Translated: CASSQAERQGLREQYF.

This clone has just a few counts. This chain links TRBV6-5 with TRBJ2-7; a weak D match, TRBD2 (6 bases). V was cut by 2 bases and J by 4 bases, with 18 bases left in between. This CDR3 spans 16 amino acids. Germline CDR1 is MNHEY and CDR2 is SVGAGI. The CDR3: CASSYVPGTVGYEQYF. The CDR3, as DNA: TGTGCCAGCAGTTACGTTCCAGGGACTGTGGGGTACGAGCAGTACTTC.

The genes are TRBV28 and TRBJ1-1; no clear D gene. The CDR3 covers 15 residues. Trimming cost V 4 bases and J 4 bases, with 16 bases left between them. The germline V gene has CDR1 MDHEN and CDR2 SYDVKM. CDR3 loop: CASSSPGGRATEAFF. The CDR3 DNA sequence: TGTGCCAGCAGTTCCCCTGGAGGTCGTGCCACTGAAGCTTTCTTT. Variable domain in full (rest from reference TRBV28 and TRBJ1-1): DVKVTQSSRYLVKRTGEKVFLECVQDMDHENMFWYRQDPGLGLRLIYFSYDVKMKEKGDIPEGYSVSREKKERFSLILESASTNQTSMYLCASSSPGGRATEAFFGQGTRLTVV.

V and J are TRBV7-2 and TRBJ1-1; the D is unclear. This CDR3 spans 15 amino acids. Trimming took 0 bases from V and 4 from J, leaving 12 bases between them. In germline, CDR1 is SGHTA, CDR2 FQGNSA. CDR3 loop: CASSLARSIGTEAFF. The DNA for the CDR3 is TGTGCCAGCAGCTTAGCGCGGAGTATCGGCACTGAAGCTTTCTTT.

The rearrangement links TRBV30 to TRBJ1-2; 7 bases agree with TRBD1. The V gene's germline CDR1 is GTSNPN and CDR2 SVGIG (reference sequence). The CDR3 consists of 14 residues. J lost 5 bases, V lost 0 bases, and 6 bases had no gene match. In nucleotides, the CDR3 is TGTGCCTGGAGTGTTATACAGGGGAGTTATGGCTACACCTTC. This translates into CAWSVIQGSYGYTF. The full variable domain, with the rest looked up from reference TRBV30 and TRBJ1-2, is SQTIHQWPATLVQPVGSPLSLECTVEGTSNPNLYWYRQAAGRGLQLLFYSVGIGQISSEVPQNLSASRPQDRQFILSSKKLLLSDSGFYLCAWSVIQGSYGYTFGSGTRLTVV.

The chain joins TRBV27 to TRBJ2-2, with 7 bases matching TRBD2. The CDR3 is made up of 14 amino acids. The germline V gene has CDR1 MNHEY and CDR2 SMNVEV (reference sequence). J was trimmed by 4 bases and V by 4 bases; bases with no gene match: 3. The CDR3 nucleotides read TGTGCCAGCAGTTGGGAGGGTCCCACCGGGGAGCTGTTTTTT. Translation: CASSWEGPTGELFF.

This clone occurred a few times. CDR3 region: CASSGEQGAFSQPQHF. The CDR3 bases are TGTGCCAGCAGTGGGGAACAGGGGGCGTTCAGTCAGCCCCAGCATTTT. This chain connects TRBV6-1 to TRBJ1-5, with 9 bases fitting TRBD1. Germline V gene data show CDR1 as MNHNS and CDR2 as SASEGT. Germline trimming cut 4 bases from V and 6 bases from J; bases unmatched to any gene: 10. The CDR3 runs to 16 residues.

The gene calls are TRBV5-4 and TRBJ1-2, with 8 bases that match TRBD1. V trimming: 2 bases; J trimming: 3 bases; junction bases outside the gene matches: 3. This CDR3 has 14 amino acids. Looked up from germline, CDR1 is SGHNT and CDR2 is YYREEE (reference sequence). CDR3 in DNA: TGTGCCAGCAGCTTACAGGGGGTTGACTATGGCTACACCTTC. Its protein is CASSLQGVDYGYTF.

J is TRBJ2-7 and V is TRBV30; the D gene is possibly TRBD1 (5 bases). This CDR3 region has 13 residues. CDR1 GTSNPN and CDR2 SVGIG come from the germline V gene (reference sequence). Between the trimmed V and J ends, which lost 4 bases and 4 bases, there was a span of 14 bases. CDR3 residues: CAWIGQGAYEQYF. The CDR3 coding sequence is TGTGCCTGGATTGGGCAGGGTGCGTACGAGCAGTACTTC.